The TCR beta chain under discussion was sequenced for a study of regulatory T cells in long-lasting Graves disease. CDR3 regions were amplified by Arm-PCR using iRepertoire HTBI primers to build TCR beta libraries. Per the original data handling: Samples revealed fewer than 65 TRBV and fewer than 15 TRBJ segments. TCRdb ran MiXCR on the multiplex PCR reads and lists one entry per CDR3 protein. Clone size and V and J calls follow TCRdb, not the original study. The table has 300,000 to 500,000 distinct CDR3 sequences, less than 25% seen once; the top ten hold more than 20%. The V gene's germline CDR1 is SGHNT and CDR2 YENEEA. The CDR3 has 13 amino acids. Time point of the sample: persistent/refractory GD, antithyroid drugs over 5 years with positive TRAb. PBMCs were the source of the RNA used for TCR sequencing. It was by American Thyroid Association guidelines that Graves' disease was diagnosed. This clonotype was found once. A read error may be the cause here, since a much bigger clone is one base away.

The V call is TRBV11-3, the J call TRBJ2-2; maybe TRBD2 (5 bases). The receptor comes from a female donor with Graves disease. Sample: peripheral blood mononuclear cells (PBMCs), taken when the disease was refractory, from a patient treated with antithyroid drugs. CDR3 nucleotides: TGTGCCAGCAGCTTAGATTTTACCGGGGAGCTGCTTTTT. The encoded protein is CASSLDFTGELLF.